These 19 T cell receptor beta chains share one sample of origin, sequenced in a study of blood T cell repertoires in COVID-19. Generated by immunoSEQ multiplex PCR, the TCRdb table keeps only in-frame clones and is missing some. This table holds about 140,000 clones, roughly four fifths found once. Material for sequencing was peripheral blood. Receptor source: a woman of 80 years or more with active or convalescent COVID-19.

The chain has TRBV11-3 and TRBJ2-2; 7 nucleotides match TRBD1. Germline CDR1 reads SGHNT; CDR2 reads YENEEA. CDR3 length: 14 amino acids. The ends lost 8 bases at V and 3 bases at J; junction bases unmatched: 6. CDR3 nucleotide sequence: TGTGCCAGCGGTGAACAGGGGTACACCGGGGAGCTGTTTTTT. This sequence encodes CASGEQGYTGELFF. Drawing the rest from reference TRBV11-3 and TRBJ2-2, the complete variable domain is EAGVVQSPRYKIIEKKQPVAFWCNPISGHNTLYWYLQNLGQGPELLIRYENEEAVDDSQLPKDRFSAERLKGVDSTLKIQPAELGDSAVYLCASGEQGYTGELFFGEGSRLTVL.

The genes are TRBV6-5 and TRBJ1-2, with unresolved D. V lost 5 bases, J lost 0 bases, and 10 bases lay in between. There are 14 residues in the CDR3. CDR1 and CDR2 from the germline V gene are MNHEY and SVGAGI. CDR3 DNA sequence: TGTGCCAGCAGTCAGCGAGGATCTAACTATGGCTACACCTTC. This encodes CASSQRGSNYGYTF.

This clone was detected only a few times. The chain recombines TRBV28 with TRBJ1-1, with D perhaps matching TRBD1 (6 bases). The V gene's germline CDR1 is MDHEN and CDR2 SYDVKM. V lost 2 bases, J lost 12 bases, and 16 bases lay in between. This CDR3 region has 13 residues. Here the CDR3 reads CASSLGGAQGSFF. DNA of the CDR3: TGTGCCAGCAGTTTAGGGGGGGCGCAGGGGTCTTTCTTT.

This clone was picked up one time. V is TRBV5-1 and J is TRBJ2-1, with D possibly TRBD2 on 5 matching bases. The CDR3 has 15 amino acids. The germline V gene has CDR1 SGHRS and CDR2 YFSETQ. With 0 bases removed from V and 4 bases from J, the gap between germline ends came to 11 bases. CDR3 loop: CASSLVAGGYNEQFF. CDR3 bases: TGCGCCAGCAGCTTGGTTGCAGGCGGGTACAATGAGCAGTTCTTC.

The chain is built from TRBV6-5 and TRBJ1-1; TRBD1 might be the D (6 bases). The V end lost 10 bases, the J end lost 1 base, and 13 bases lay between the germline ends. This CDR3 region has 13 residues. The germline V gene encodes CDR1 MNHEY and CDR2 SVGAGI. The DNA for the CDR3 is TGTGCCATTGCGACAGGTTCGAACACTGAAGCTTTCTTT. Translated: CAIATGSNTEAFF.

In this sample, this clone turned up once. The chain uses TRBV5-1 and TRBJ1-2, with a possible D match to TRBD1 (6 bases). V shed 5 bases and J shed 8 bases, with 19 bases lying between them. CDR1 and CDR2 from the germline V gene are SGHRS and YFSETQ. The CDR3 is made up of 14 amino acids. The CDR3 is CASRPESGAPGYTF. CDR3 in DNA: TGCGCCAGCAGGCCCGAATCAGGGGCCCCCGGCTACACCTTC.

CDR3 DNA: TGTGCCACCAGCCGGGACAGGCGTACAGAGACCCAGTACTTC. This codes for CATSRDRRTETQYF. The gene calls are TRBV15 and TRBJ2-5, with 8 nucleotides matching TRBD1. Losses at the gene ends were 5 bases for V and 4 bases for J; bases not matched to a gene: 6. The CDR3 sequence is 14 residues long. Germline V gene lookup returns CDR1 LNHNV and CDR2 YYDKDF (reference sequence).

Remarks on this clone: The junction shows a germline mismatch at one end, possibly a read error. This chain uses TRBV7-3 with TRBJ1-2; D may be TRBD1 (6 bases). The CDR3 has 14 amino acids. Per germline, CDR1 SGHTA and CDR2 FQGTGA. The CDR3 DNA sequence: TGTGCCAGCAGCGTAACCGGGACACCCTATGGCTACACCTTC. Translating gives CASSVTGTPYGYTF.

The genes are TRBV12-5 and TRBJ2-1; the D is unclear. With 0 bases removed from V and 10 bases from J, the gap between germline ends came to 13 bases. The CDR3 runs 14 residues. CDR1 and CDR2 (germline): LGHNT, FRNRAP. CDR3 amino acids: CASGLVLARAEQFF. The CDR3 nucleotides are TGTGCTAGTGGTTTGGTACTTGCGCGTGCCGAGCAGTTCTTC. The entire variable domain, with the rest obtained from reference TRBV12-5 and TRBJ2-1, is as follows: DARVTQTPRHKVTEMGQEVTMRCQPILGHNTVFWYRQTMMQGLELLAYFRNRAPLDDSGMPKDRFSAEMPDATLATLKIQPSEPRDSAVYFCASGLVLARAEQFFGPGTRLTVL.

The DNA for the CDR3 is TGTGCCAGCAACGACAGGGTGGGCACCGGGGAGCTGTTTTTT. This sequence encodes CASNDRVGTGELFF. The genes are TRBV6-6 and TRBJ2-2; 7 nucleotides agree with TRBD1. V lost 7 bases, J lost 4 bases, and 6 bases stayed unmatched. This CDR3 contains 14 residues. Germline-derived CDR1 and CDR2 are MNHNY and SVGAGI (reference sequence).

The V and J genes are TRBV9 and TRBJ2-2; 8 nucleotides agree with TRBD1. V was pared by 4 bases and J by 0 bases, with 8 bases of the junction left unmatched. The CDR3 totals 17 residues. Germline CDR1 reads SGDLS; CDR2 reads YYNGEE. This chain's CDR3 is CASSTRGTGANTGELFF. CDR3 DNA sequence: TGTGCCAGCAGCACGCGAGGGACAGGAGCGAACACCGGGGAGCTGTTTTTT.

The genes are TRBV7-9 and TRBJ2-1; no definite D call. The germline V gene has CDR1 SEHNR and CDR2 FQNEAQ (reference sequence). Between the trimmed V and J ends, which lost 4 bases and 2 bases, there was a span of 12 bases. The CDR3 is 15 residues long. CDR3 region: CASSSLKTTYNEQFF. CDR3 bases: TGTGCCAGCAGCTCTCTAAAGACAACCTACAATGAGCAGTTCTTC.

V is TRBV5-4 and J is TRBJ2-1; perhaps TRBD2 as D (7 bases). V shed 5 bases and J shed 8 bases, with 23 bases lying between them. Germline CDR1 reads SGHNT; CDR2 reads YYREEE (reference sequence). The CDR3 covers 16 residues. The DNA for the CDR3 is TGTGCCAGCAGTCAAAGGACGGGGGGCACTTTTGATGAGCAGTTCTTC. It codes for CASSQRTGGTFDEQFF.

This clone was observed a handful of times. The chain combines TRBV5-6 with TRBJ2-7; TRBD1 aligns across 9 bases. This CDR3 comprises 14 residues. Trimming cost V 6 bases and J 4 bases; bases outside gene matches: 8. Germline V gene sequence: CDR1 SGHDT, CDR2 YYEEEE. CDR3 amino acids: CASIRTGEDYEQYF. In DNA form, the CDR3 reads TGTGCCAGCATCCGGACAGGGGAAGATTACGAGCAGTACTTC.

The chain combines TRBV5-1 with TRBJ2-3; TRBD1 is a possible D gene (6 bases). V lost 5 bases, J lost 0 bases, and 13 bases lay in between. CDR1 is SGHRS and CDR2 is YFSETQ in the germline V gene. This CDR3 region has 15 residues. CDR3 in DNA: TGCGCCAGCAGTTCTCAAACAGGGAGCACAGATACGCAGTATTTT. Amino acids: CASSSQTGSTDTQYF.

This clone was observed a few times. This chain joins TRBV6-5 and TRBJ1-3, with 8 bases that match TRBD1. Germline V gene lookup returns CDR1 MNHEY and CDR2 SVGAGI. With V trimmed by 2 bases and J by 4 bases, 7 bases remained unmatched. The CDR3 length is 16 residues. CDR3 sequence (DNA): TGTGCCAGCAGTTACAAGCAGGGGGCGTTGGGAAACACCATATATTTT. This encodes CASSYKQGALGNTIYF.

The rearrangement joins TRBV12-3 or TRBV12-4 to TRBJ1-1; D is undetermined. V gave up 7 bases and J gave up 1 base, with 7 bases separating them. The CDR3 length is 12 residues. In nucleotides, the CDR3 is TGTGCCAGCAAACTAGGGAACACTGAAGCTTTCTTT. It codes for CASKLGNTEAFF.

This clone appeared a few times. The chain is built from TRBV19 and TRBJ1-5; 7 positions agree with TRBD1. V lost 2 bases to trimming and J lost 3 bases; unmatched junction nucleotides: 7. Germline CDR1 and CDR2: LNHDA and SQIVND (reference sequence). This CDR3 is built from 16 residues. CDR3 amino acids: CASSIPGRGNNQPQHF. In DNA, the CDR3 is TGTGCCAGTAGTATACCTGGCAGGGGGAACAATCAGCCCCAGCATTTT.

The genes are TRBV28 and TRBJ2-7; possible D gene TRBD1, 5 bases. V was trimmed by 5 bases and J by 0 bases, leaving 17 bases between them. This CDR3 is 16 amino acids long. Germline values: CDR1 MDHEN, CDR2 SYDVKM. The CDR3 DNA reads as TGTGCCAGCAGTGGGCCCAGGGTTAAGATCTCCTACGAGCAGTACTTC. Its protein is CASSGPRVKISYEQYF. Full variable domain (remainder filled in from reference TRBV28 and TRBJ2-7): DVKVTQSSRYLVKRTGEKVFLECVQDMDHENMFWYRQDPGLGLRLIYFSYDVKMKEKGDIPEGYSVSREKKERFSLILESASTNQTSMYLCASSGPRVKISYEQYFGPGTRLTVT.